This paragraph covers one TCR beta chain sequence. Looked up from germline, CDR1 is LNHDA and CDR2 is SQIVND (reference sequence). This CDR3 region has 14 residues. Trimming cost V 5 bases and J 3 bases; bases outside gene matches: 4. The PCR contained 60 Vbeta and 13 Jbeta primers. Repertoires were generated with immunoSEQ multiplex PCR, while TCRdb's copy carries only in-frame clones and drops some. The sample records approximately 130,000 clones, roughly four fifths being singletons. The sample belongs to a study of cytomegalovirus exposure and HLA in healthy donors. Material: PBMCs. The origin of this receptor is a girl aged 2-15 years in good health and CMV-seronegative. V and J are TRBV19 and TRBJ1-5, with TRBD1 matching over 7 bases. The chain's CDR3 is CASSLQGNNQPQHF. The DNA of the CDR3 is TGTGCCAGTAGTCTACAGGGGAACAATCAGCCCCAGCATTTT.